This T cell receptor beta chain was retrieved from a study of blood T cell repertoires in COVID-19. The CDR3 runs to 15 residues. Looked up from germline, CDR1 is DFQATT and CDR2 is SNEGSKA (reference sequence). Between the trimmed V and J ends, which lost 3 bases and 0 bases, there was a span of 14 bases. Repertoires were generated with immunoSEQ multiplex PCR, while TCRdb's copy carries only in-frame clones and drops some. The sample shows fewer than 300,000 clones, approximately 90% of them seen only once. The rearrangement uses TRBV20-1 and TRBJ1-1; D perhaps matches TRBD1 (6 bases). The material sequenced was peripheral blood. The TCR comes from a man aged 45 to 65 with COVID-19, enrolled during active disease. CDR3 coding DNA: TGCAGTGCTAGTCGGCCCGGGACACTGAACACTGAAGCTTTCTTT. Protein product: CSASRPGTLNTEAFF.